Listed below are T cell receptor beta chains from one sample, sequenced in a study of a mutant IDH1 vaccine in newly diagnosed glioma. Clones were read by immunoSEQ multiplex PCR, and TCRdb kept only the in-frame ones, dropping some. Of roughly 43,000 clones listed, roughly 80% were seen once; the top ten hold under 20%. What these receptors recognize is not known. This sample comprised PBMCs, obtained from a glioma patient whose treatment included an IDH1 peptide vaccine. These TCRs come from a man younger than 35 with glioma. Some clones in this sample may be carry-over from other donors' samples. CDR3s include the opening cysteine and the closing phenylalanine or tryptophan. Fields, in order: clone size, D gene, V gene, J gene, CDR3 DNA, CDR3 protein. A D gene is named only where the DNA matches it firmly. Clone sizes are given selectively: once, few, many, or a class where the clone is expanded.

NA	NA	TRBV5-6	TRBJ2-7	TGTGCCAGCAGCATCGGACAGACTAGCTCCTACGAGCAGTACTTC	CASSIGQTSSYEQYF
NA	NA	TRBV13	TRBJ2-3	TGTGCCAGCAGCTTTCCGGGAAGGAGGCTCGGTCGGGGCCACACAGATACGCAGTATTTT	CASSFPGRRLGRGHTDTQYF
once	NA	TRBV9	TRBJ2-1	TGTGCCAGCAGCAGCCTTAGTAGCAGTGAGCAGTTCTTC	CASSSLSSSEQFF
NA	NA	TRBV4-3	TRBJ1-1	TGCGCCAGCAGCCTAGACGCGCGGGGGGGATCAGAAGCTTTCTTT	CASSLDARGGSEAFF
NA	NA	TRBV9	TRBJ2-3	TGTGCCAGCAGCGTAGCGGGGAGCACTAGCACAGATACGCAGTATTTT	CASSVAGSTSTDTQYF
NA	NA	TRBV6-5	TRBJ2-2	TGTGCCAGCAGTCCCTTCAACACCGGGGAGCTGTTTTTT	CASSPFNTGELFF
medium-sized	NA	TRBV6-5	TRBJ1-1	TGTGCCAGCAGTGCCCAGACAGGCATGAACACTGAAGCTTTCTTT	CASSAQTGMNTEAFF
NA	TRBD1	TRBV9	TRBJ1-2	TGTGCCAGCAGCACCCTCACCGGGACAGGGGCCTATGGCTACACCTTC	CASSTLTGTGAYGYTF
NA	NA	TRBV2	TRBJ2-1	TGTGCCAGCAATTGGGACTTAAGCTCCTACAATGAGCAGTTCTTC	CASNWDLSSYNEQFF
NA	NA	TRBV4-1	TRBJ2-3	TGCGCCAGCAGCCAGGGGACCTCCCGCACAGATACGCAGTATTTT	CASSQGTSRTDTQYF
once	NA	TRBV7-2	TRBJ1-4	TGTGCCAGCAGCCTCAGCCCAACTAATGAAAAACTGTTTTTT	CASSLSPTNEKLFF
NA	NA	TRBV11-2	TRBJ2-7	TGTGCCAGCAGCAAAGGCATGCAGGGTAGTAACTACGAGCAGTACTTC	CASSKGMQGSNYEQYF
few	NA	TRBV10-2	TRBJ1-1	TGCGCCAGTGGGGATTTCACTGAAGCTTTCTTT	CASGDFTEAFF
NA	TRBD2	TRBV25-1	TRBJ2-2	TGTGCCAGCAGTCTGACTAGCGGGATCCTGAACACCGGGGAGCTGTTTTTT	CASSLTSGILNTGELFF
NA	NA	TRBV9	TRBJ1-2	TGTGCCAGCAGCGTAGGTCCAGGACAGAACTACTATGGCTACACCTTC	CASSVGPGQNYYGYTF
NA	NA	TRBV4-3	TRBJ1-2	TGCGCCAGCAGCCAAGATGGGGTTTCGAGCTATGGCTACACCTTC	CASSQDGVSSYGYTF
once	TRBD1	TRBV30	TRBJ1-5	TGTGCCTGGAGTTCATTAAGGACAGGGAATCAGCCCCAGCATTTT	CAWSSLRTGNQPQHF
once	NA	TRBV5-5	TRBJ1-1	TGTGCCAGCAGTCTAGCCCCAGGGGACACTGAAGCTTTCTTT	CASSLAPGDTEAFF
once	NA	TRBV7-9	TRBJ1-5	TGTGCCAGCAGCTTAGCGGAAGGTAGCAATCAGCCCCAGCATTTT	CASSLAEGSNQPQHF
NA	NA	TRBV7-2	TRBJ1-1	TGTGCCAGCAGCTTGAACGTGGGTAGGGCAATGAACACTGAAGCTTTCTTT	CASSLNVGRAMNTEAFF
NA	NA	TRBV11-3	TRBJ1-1	TGTGCCAGCAGCTTAGGGGCAGAAGATGAAGCTTTCTTT	CASSLGAEDEAFF
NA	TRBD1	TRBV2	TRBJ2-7	TGTGCCAGCAGTGCAGGTTTCGGGACAGGGATTTACGAGCAGTACTTC	CASSAGFGTGIYEQYF
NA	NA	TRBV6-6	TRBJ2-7	TGTGCCAGCAGTACCACGAAGTACGAGCAGTACTTC	CASSTTKYEQYF
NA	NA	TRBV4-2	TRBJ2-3	TGTGCCAGCAGCCAAGTTCTCCAGCGTCCCGGACACACAGATACGCAGTATTTT	CASSQVLQRPGHTDTQYF
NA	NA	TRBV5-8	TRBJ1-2	TGTGCCAGCAGCTTGGACAGGGCCCTAAACTATGGCTACACCTTC	CASSLDRALNYGYTF